One sample yielded the 26 T cell receptor beta chains listed below, sequenced in a study of monozygotic twins with inflammatory bowel disease. TCRdb reprocessed the 5' RACE reads, with one entry per CDR3 protein and no DNA. Its table records about 330,000 distinct CDR3 sequences. The sample consisted of blood. The receptors originated from a human donor with ulcerative colitis or Crohn's disease, or a healthy co-twin of an affected twin (not recorded which).

V gene TRBV7-2 combines with J gene TRBJ1-2; no DNA is available, so the TRBD1 call from TCRdb remains unchecked. This CDR3 is built from 15 residues. Germline V gives CDR1 SGHTA, CDR2 FQGNSA. The CDR3: CASSLDSPGTVRYTF.

V gene TRBV9 combines with J gene TRBJ2-2; TCRdb proposes TRBD2, but this gene call is untestable without DNA. Germline V CDR1 and CDR2: SGDLS, YYNGEE. This CDR3 has 16 residues. CDR3 loop: CASSEVGMSGTGELFF. Looking up the rest from reference TRBV9 and TRBJ2-2 gives the full variable domain: DSGVTQTPKHLITATGQRVTLRCSPRSGDLSVYWYQQSLDQGLQFLIQYYNGEERAKGNILERFSAQQFPDLHSELNLSSLELGDSALYFCASSEVGMSGTGELFFGEGSRLTVL.

This chain connects TRBV20-1 to TRBJ1-6; TCRdb names TRBD1, which stays unverified in the absence of DNA. The CDR3 sequence is 12 residues long. The V gene's germline CDR1 is DFQATT and CDR2 SNEGSKA (reference sequence). CDR3: CSATQDHSPLHF.

This rearrangement joins TRBV7-2 to TRBJ2-3; absent DNA, TCRdb's TRBD2 call cannot be checked. The CDR3 extends over 15 amino acids. Germline-derived CDR1 and CDR2 are SGHTA and FQGNSA. CDR3 sequence reads: CASSLSAGLTDTQYF.

V usage is TRBV6-1 and J usage is TRBJ2-6; there is no DNA to check the TCRdb D call of TRBD1. This CDR3 has 16 amino acids. Germline loops: CDR1 MNHNS, CDR2 SASEGT. CDR3 region: CASRPRTGNGANVLTF.

The J gene is TRBJ1-6, the V gene TRBV10-3; lacking DNA, the TRBD1 call made by TCRdb goes unchecked. The CDR3 totals 14 residues. CDR1 and CDR2 from the germline V gene are ENHRY and SYGVKD. The CDR3 spells CAISRPGSNSPLHF.

This chain joins TRBV28 and TRBJ1-5; TCRdb calls TRBD1, which cannot be checked without DNA. The germline gives CDR1 MDHEN, CDR2 SYDVKM. The CDR3 covers 15 residues. The CDR3 sequence: CASHEQGPSNQPQHF.

The chain employs TRBV28 and TRBJ2-2; TCRdb proposes TRBD2, but this gene call is untestable without DNA. This CDR3 comprises 18 residues. Germline CDR1 MDHEN, CDR2 SYDVKM. The CDR3 region is CASSPLVGRGPGTGELFF.

The chain has TRBV5-1 and TRBJ1-2; TCRdb indicates TRBD1, and absent DNA this call remains unverified. The CDR3 sequence is 13 residues long. Germline CDR1 reads SGHRS; CDR2 reads YFSETQ. The CDR3 loop is CASSLGQDYGYTF.

V usage is TRBV24-1 and J usage is TRBJ2-1; the TRBD2 assignment by TCRdb is unverifiable without DNA. CDR1 is KGHDR and CDR2 is SFDVKD in the germline V gene. The CDR3 is made up of 16 amino acids. CDR3 protein: CATSDLKAGGGNEQFF.

CDR3 in amino acids: CSARKTGGSYEQYF. J is TRBJ2-7 and V is TRBV20-1; TCRdb calls TRBD1, which cannot be checked without DNA. The CDR3 totals 14 residues. CDR1 DFQATT and CDR2 SNEGSKA come from the germline V gene (reference sequence).

The gene calls are TRBV18 and TRBJ2-3. Germline V gene data show CDR1 as KGHSH and CDR2 as LQKENI. The CDR3 loop spans 15 amino acids. The CDR3 region is CASSPPTGLGDTQYF.

This CDR3 is CASSERAGIYEQYF. V and J are TRBV10-1 and TRBJ2-7; TCRdb names TRBD1, which stays unverified in the absence of DNA. CDR1 is WNHNN and CDR2 is SYGVQD in the germline V gene (reference sequence). There are 14 residues in the CDR3.

The chain links TRBV20-1 to TRBJ2-1; the D call of TRBD2 rests on TCRdb alone, since no DNA is present to check it. CDR1 is DFQATT and CDR2 is SNEGSKA in the germline V gene (reference sequence). This CDR3 region has 13 residues. The CDR3: CSARTSGRREQFF.

The V and J genes are TRBV20-1 and TRBJ2-7; TCRdb's assignment of TRBD2 cannot be checked, as there is no DNA. The CDR3 totals 15 residues. The germline CDR1 and CDR2 sequences are DFQATT and SNEGSKA (reference sequence). This CDR3 is CSASGDSGRRNEQYF.

This sequence joins TRBV3-1 and TRBJ2-2; without DNA, the TCRdb call of TRBD2 cannot be checked. The germline CDR1 and CDR2 sequences are LGHDT and YNNKEL (reference sequence). CDR3 length: 15 residues. CDR3 in amino acids: CASSLTSGIPGELFF.

This rearrangement joins TRBV20-1 to TRBJ1-5. There are 14 residues in the CDR3. The germline CDR1 and CDR2 sequences are DFQATT and SNEGSKA (reference sequence). The chain's CDR3 is CSARQAYSNQPQHF.

The CDR3 reads CAWSGGGPNTIYF. The chain recombines TRBV30 with TRBJ1-3. CDR1 GTSNPN and CDR2 SVGIG come from the germline V gene (reference sequence). The CDR3 runs 13 residues.

CDR3 region: CASSLWGTRREETQYF. The chain has TRBV7-2 and TRBJ2-5; the D gene TCRdb calls, TRBD2, cannot be checked with no DNA. The CDR3 contains 16 residues. Looked up from germline, CDR1 is SGHTA and CDR2 is FQGNSA.

The genes are TRBV10-3 and TRBJ2-1. The CDR3 spans 17 residues. The germline V gene has CDR1 ENHRY and CDR2 SYGVKD. CDR3 sequence reads: CAISESPPTSANNEQFF.

This chain connects TRBV7-6 to TRBJ2-5; the TCRdb D gene call, TRBD1, has no DNA to confirm it. Germline V gene data show CDR1 as SGHVS and CDR2 as FNYEAQ. The CDR3 length is 19 residues. Here the CDR3 reads CASTLIPGQGSTGEKTQYF.

This rearrangement joins TRBV4-1 to TRBJ2-5; TCRdb picks TRBD2, but there is no DNA to check that call. The CDR3 contains 15 residues. Germline CDR1 MGHRA, CDR2 YSYEKL. The CDR3 reads CASSHTTGLQETQYF.

The V call is TRBV10-1, the J call TRBJ2-5; TCRdb's assignment of TRBD2 cannot be checked, as there is no DNA. The CDR3 runs to 15 residues. Germline V gene sequence: CDR1 WNHNN, CDR2 SYGVQD (reference sequence). CDR3 amino acids: CASSESKGTLETQYF.

The rearrangement uses TRBV5-1 and TRBJ2-1. CDR1 and CDR2 (germline): SGHRS, YFSETQ. The CDR3 consists of 15 residues. The CDR3 reads CASSLESASYNEQFF.

The chain combines TRBV3-1 with TRBJ2-7. Germline CDR1 and CDR2: LGHDT and YNNKEL (reference sequence). The CDR3 contains 15 residues. The CDR3 region is CASSQDRLGPYEQYF.

The V gene is TRBV5-1, the J gene TRBJ2-1; TCRdb calls TRBD1, which cannot be checked without DNA. Per germline, CDR1 SGHRS and CDR2 YFSETQ. The CDR3 has 16 amino acids. CDR3: CASSLGTGGHNNEQFF.